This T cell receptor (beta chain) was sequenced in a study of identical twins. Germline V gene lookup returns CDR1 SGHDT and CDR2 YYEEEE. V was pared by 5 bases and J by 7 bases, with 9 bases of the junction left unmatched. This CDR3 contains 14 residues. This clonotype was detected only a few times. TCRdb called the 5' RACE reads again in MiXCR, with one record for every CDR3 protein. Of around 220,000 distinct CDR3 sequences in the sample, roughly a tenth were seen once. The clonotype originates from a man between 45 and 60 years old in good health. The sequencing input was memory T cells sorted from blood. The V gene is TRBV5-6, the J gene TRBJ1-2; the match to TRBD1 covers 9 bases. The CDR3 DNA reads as TGTGCCAGCAGTTTGATGACAGGGGGTAGTGGCTACACCTTC. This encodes CASSLMTGGSGYTF.